This T cell receptor (beta chain) was identified during a study of blood T cell repertoires in COVID-19. Background on the study: There were acute and convalescent COVID-19 samples, and they came from the United States, Italy and Spain.

The CDR3 totals 16 residues. Germline lookup yields CDR1 SGHAT and CDR2 FQNNGV. The V gene end was trimmed by 4 bases and the J gene end by 1 base; junction bases not matched to a gene: 3. Per the original data handling: Researchers report that nucleated cell counts were estimated from reference gene primer amplification. Data came from immunoSEQ multiplex PCR; TCRdb stores just in-frame clones and leaves some out. The V and J calls and the clone size are those of that table, but D and trimming were determined from the DNA. In the table there are some 45,000 clones, about 88% of which are singletons.

This sequence joins TRBV11-2 and TRBJ2-2; TRBD1 agrees at 10 bases. Material for sequencing was peripheral blood. The source of this sequence is a human donor in a cohort sampled during active COVID-19. The CDR3 DNA reads as TGTGCCAGCAGCTCTGACAGGGGGCAGAACACCGGGGAGCTGTTTTTT. Translating gives CASSSDRGQNTGELFF. Variable domain in full (rest from reference TRBV11-2 and TRBJ2-2): EAGVAQSPRYKIIEKRQSVAFWCNPISGHATLYWYQQILGQGPKLLIQFQNNGVVDDSQLPKDRFSAERLKGVDSTLKIQPAKLEDSAVYLCASSSDRGQNTGELFFGEGSRLTVL.